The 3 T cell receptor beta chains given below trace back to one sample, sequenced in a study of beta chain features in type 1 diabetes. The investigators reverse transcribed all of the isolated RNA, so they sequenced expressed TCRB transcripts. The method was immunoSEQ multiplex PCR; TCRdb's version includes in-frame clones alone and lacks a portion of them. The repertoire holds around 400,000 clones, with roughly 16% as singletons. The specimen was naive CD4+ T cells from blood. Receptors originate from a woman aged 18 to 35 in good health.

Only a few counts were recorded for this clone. CDR3 in amino acids: CTKGGGGYTF. The CDR3 DNA is TGCACCAAGGGGGGAGGGGGCTACACCTTC. This chain links TRBV20-1 with TRBJ1-2, with D perhaps matching TRBD1 (6 bases). This CDR3 comprises 10 residues. Germline values: CDR1 DFQATT, CDR2 SNEGSKA (reference sequence).

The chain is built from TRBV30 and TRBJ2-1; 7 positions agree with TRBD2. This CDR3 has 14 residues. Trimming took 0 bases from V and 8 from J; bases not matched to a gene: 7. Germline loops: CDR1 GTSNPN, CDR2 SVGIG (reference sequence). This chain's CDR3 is CAWSVGGGEDEQFF. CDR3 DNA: TGTGCCTGGAGTGTGGGGGGAGGGGAAGATGAGCAGTTCTTC. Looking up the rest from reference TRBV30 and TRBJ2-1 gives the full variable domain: SQTIHQWPATLVQPVGSPLSLECTVEGTSNPNLYWYRQAAGRGLQLLFYSVGIGQISSEVPQNLSASRPQDRQFILSSKKLLLSDSGFYLCAWSVGGGEDEQFFGPGTRLTVL.

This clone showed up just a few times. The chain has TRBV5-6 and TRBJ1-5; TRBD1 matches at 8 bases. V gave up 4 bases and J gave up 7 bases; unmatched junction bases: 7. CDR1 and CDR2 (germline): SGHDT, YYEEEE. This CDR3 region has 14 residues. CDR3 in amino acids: CASSPGTGRQPQHF. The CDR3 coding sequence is TGTGCCAGCAGCCCCGGGACAGGAAGACAGCCCCAGCATTTT.